Listed below are T cell receptor beta chains from one sample, sequenced in a study of early T cells in non-severe SARS-CoV-2 infection. TCRdb itself ran the 5' RACE reads through MiXCR, one entry per CDR3 protein. Altogether over 85,000 distinct CDR3 sequences are present, around 14% being singletons, with the ten largest covering roughly 6.2%. Sequencing was done on a sample of whole blood. These receptor sequences come from an adult who was a healthcare worker with PCR-confirmed SARS-CoV-2 infection or an uninfected control (not recorded which). CDR3s include the opening cysteine and the closing phenylalanine or tryptophan. The order of the fields is J gene, V gene, clone size, CDR3 length, D gene, CDR3 protein, CDR3 DNA. A D gene is named only where the DNA matches it firmly. Where a row states a size, it is once, few, many or the class of an expanded clone; other rows omit it.

j_call: TRBJ1-1; v_call: TRBV7-8; clone_size: NA; cdr3_length: 11; d_call: NA; cdr3_aa: CASSGGVSAFF; cdr3_nt: TGTGCCAGCAGCGGAGGGGTGTCCGCTTTCTTT
j_call: TRBJ2-1; v_call: TRBV7-9; clone_size: many; cdr3_length: 15; d_call: TRBD2; cdr3_aa: CASSWTSGSYNEQFF; cdr3_nt: TGTGCCAGCAGCTGGACTAGCGGTTCCTACAATGAGCAGTTCTTC
j_call: TRBJ1-2; v_call: TRBV27; clone_size: many; cdr3_length: 16; d_call: NA; cdr3_aa: CASSLTAREAQYGYTF; cdr3_nt: TGTGCCAGCAGTTTAACGGCCAGAGAGGCCCAGTATGGCTACACCTTC
j_call: TRBJ1-5; v_call: TRBV6-6; clone_size: NA; cdr3_length: 14; d_call: NA; cdr3_aa: CASSTGTLRKAQHF; cdr3_nt: TGTGCCAGCAGCACCGGGACTCTCCGGAAAGCCCAGCATTTT
j_call: TRBJ1-5; v_call: TRBV4-1; clone_size: many; cdr3_length: 15; d_call: NA; cdr3_aa: CASSPGIQGNQPQHF; cdr3_nt: TGCGCCAGCAGCCCAGGGATCCAGGGAAATCAGCCCCAGCATTTT
j_call: TRBJ2-7; v_call: TRBV2; clone_size: few; cdr3_length: 13; d_call: NA; cdr3_aa: CASSPGLAYEQYF; cdr3_nt: TGTGCCAGCAGTCCGGGACTCGCCTACGAGCAGTACTTC
j_call: TRBJ2-5; v_call: TRBV4-1; clone_size: NA; cdr3_length: 16; d_call: TRBD2; cdr3_aa: CASSQRGSGIQVTQYF; cdr3_nt: TGCGCCAGCAGCCAAAGGGGTAGCGGGATTCAGGTGACCCAGTACTTC
j_call: TRBJ1-2; v_call: TRBV18; clone_size: many; cdr3_length: 17; d_call: NA; cdr3_aa: CASSKAQTPTGNYGYTF; cdr3_nt: TGTGCCAGCTCTAAAGCTCAAACCCCCACCGGGAACTATGGCTACACCTTC
j_call: TRBJ2-3; v_call: TRBV20-1; clone_size: few; cdr3_length: 13; d_call: TRBD1; cdr3_aa: CSAGPDRGNTQYF; cdr3_nt: TGCAGTGCTGGCCCTGACAGGGGAAATACGCAGTATTTT
j_call: TRBJ2-1; v_call: TRBV27; clone_size: NA; cdr3_length: 13; d_call: TRBD2; cdr3_aa: CASRAGGFNEQFF; cdr3_nt: TGTGCCAGCAGGGCGGGAGGGTTTAATGAGCAGTTCTTC
j_call: TRBJ2-1; v_call: TRBV20-1; clone_size: many; cdr3_length: 14; d_call: NA; cdr3_aa: CSASRSGSYNEQFF; cdr3_nt: TGCAGTGCTTCCCGTTCGGGGAGTTACAATGAGCAGTTCTTC
j_call: TRBJ1-5; v_call: TRBV4-1; clone_size: many; cdr3_length: 14; d_call: TRBD1; cdr3_aa: CASSLDRENQPQHF; cdr3_nt: TGCGCCAGCAGTCTCGACAGGGAGAATCAGCCCCAGCATTTT
j_call: TRBJ1-5; v_call: TRBV28; clone_size: NA; cdr3_length: 15; d_call: NA; cdr3_aa: CASSPGLGLNQPQHF; cdr3_nt: TGTGCCAGCAGCCCGGGACTTGGACTCAATCAGCCCCAGCATTTT
j_call: TRBJ2-1; v_call: TRBV7-2; clone_size: few; cdr3_length: 19; d_call: TRBD2; cdr3_aa: CASSLEVAGAPQLYNEQFF; cdr3_nt: TGTGCCAGCAGCTTAGAGGTAGCGGGAGCCCCGCAGCTGTACAATGAGCAGTTCTTC
j_call: TRBJ2-1; v_call: TRBV20-1; clone_size: NA; cdr3_length: 17; d_call: TRBD2; cdr3_aa: CSPAGLAESRTYNEQFF; cdr3_nt: TGCAGTCCCGCCGGGCTAGCGGAATCTCGAACCTACAATGAGCAGTTCTTC
j_call: TRBJ2-1; v_call: TRBV14; clone_size: medium-sized; cdr3_length: 14; d_call: TRBD2; cdr3_aa: CASSLAGGGNEQFF; cdr3_nt: TGTGCCAGCTCACTAGCGGGAGGAGGGAATGAGCAGTTCTTC
j_call: TRBJ2-7; v_call: TRBV11-2; clone_size: NA; cdr3_length: 15; d_call: NA; cdr3_aa: CASSLDLSAGGFQYF; cdr3_nt: TGTGCCAGCAGCTTAGATCTGTCCGCTGGGGGGTTTCAGTACTTC
j_call: TRBJ1-3; v_call: TRBV18; clone_size: few; cdr3_length: 14; d_call: NA; cdr3_aa: CASSLGRTGNTIYF; cdr3_nt: TGTGCCAGCTCACTAGGACGGACTGGAAACACCATATATTTT
j_call: TRBJ1-5; v_call: TRBV27; clone_size: few; cdr3_length: 15; d_call: NA; cdr3_aa: CASSSGTAFNQPQHF; cdr3_nt: TGTGCCAGCAGCTCCGGGACGGCCTTCAATCAGCCCCAGCATTTT